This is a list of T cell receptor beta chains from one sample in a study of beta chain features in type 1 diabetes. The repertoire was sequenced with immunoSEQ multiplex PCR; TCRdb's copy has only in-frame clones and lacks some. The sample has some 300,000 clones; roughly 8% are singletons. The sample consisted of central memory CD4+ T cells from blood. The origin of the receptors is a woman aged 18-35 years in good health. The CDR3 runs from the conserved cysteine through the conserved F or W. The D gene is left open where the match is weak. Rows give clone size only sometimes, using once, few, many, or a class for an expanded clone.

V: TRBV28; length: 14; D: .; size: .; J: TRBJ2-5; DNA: TGTGCCAGCAGTTTGGGGGGGGGCGGTAAGACCCAGTACTTC; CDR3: CASSLGGGGKTQYF
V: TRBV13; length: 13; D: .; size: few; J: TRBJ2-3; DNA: TGTGCCAGCAGCGCACGGGGGCCAGATACGCAGTATTTT; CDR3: CASSARGPDTQYF
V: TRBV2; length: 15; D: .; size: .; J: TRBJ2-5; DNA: TGTGCCAGCAGTGTTGAGACTACTCTACAAGAGACCCAGTACTTC; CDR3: CASSVETTLQETQYF
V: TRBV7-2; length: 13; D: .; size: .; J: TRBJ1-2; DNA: TGTGCCAGCAGCTTAGCGGGGAACTATGGCTACACCTTC; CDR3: CASSLAGNYGYTF
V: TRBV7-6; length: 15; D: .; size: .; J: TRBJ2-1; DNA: TGTGCCAGCAGCACCGCTAGAGTCTCCTACAATGAGCAGTTCTTC; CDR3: CASSTARVSYNEQFF
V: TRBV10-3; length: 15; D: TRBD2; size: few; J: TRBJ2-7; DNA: TGTGCCATCAGAGCTTTGGCGGGAGTCGCCTACGAGCAGTACTTC; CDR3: CAIRALAGVAYEQYF
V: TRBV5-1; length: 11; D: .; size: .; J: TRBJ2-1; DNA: TGCGCCAGCAGTTCCAGAGATGAGCAGTTCTTC; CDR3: CASSSRDEQFF
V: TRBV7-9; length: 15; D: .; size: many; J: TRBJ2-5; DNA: TGTGCCAGCAGCTCAGGACTTTCCTACCAAGAGACCCAGTACTTC; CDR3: CASSSGLSYQETQYF
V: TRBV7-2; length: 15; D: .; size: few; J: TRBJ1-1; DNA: TGTGCCAGCAGGGATAGGGGCGGAATGAACACTGAAGCTTTCTTT; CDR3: CASRDRGGMNTEAFF
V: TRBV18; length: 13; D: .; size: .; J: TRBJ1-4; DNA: TGTGCCAGCTCACCCGGGGGGAATGAAAAACTGTTTTTT; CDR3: CASSPGGNEKLFF
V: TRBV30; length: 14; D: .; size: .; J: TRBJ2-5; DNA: TGTGCCTGGAGTGTACTAAGGACCAGAGAGACCCAGTACTTC; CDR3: CAWSVLRTRETQYF
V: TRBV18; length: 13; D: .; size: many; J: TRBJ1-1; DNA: TGTGCCAGCTCACCCGGAACCTCCACTGAAGCTTTCTTT; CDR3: CASSPGTSTEAFF
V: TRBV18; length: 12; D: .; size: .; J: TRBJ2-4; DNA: TGTGCCAGCTCTCCGAGGAGAGACATTCAGTACTTC; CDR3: CASSPRRDIQYF
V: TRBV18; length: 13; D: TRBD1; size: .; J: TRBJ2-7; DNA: TGTGCCAGCTCACCTCCAGACAGGGCCGAGCAGTACTTC; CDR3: CASSPPDRAEQYF
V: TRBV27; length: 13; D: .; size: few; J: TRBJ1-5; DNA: TGTGCCAGCAGTTTATTCAGGGATCAGCCCCAGCATTTT; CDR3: CASSLFRDQPQHF
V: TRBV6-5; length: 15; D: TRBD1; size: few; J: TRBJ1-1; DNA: TGTGCCAGCAGCCCACCGGGACAGGGGAGGACTGAAGCTTTCTTT; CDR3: CASSPPGQGRTEAFF
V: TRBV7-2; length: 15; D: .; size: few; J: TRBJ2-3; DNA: TGTGCCAGCAGCCTTATTCCGGAGTCGCTAGATACGCAGTATTTT; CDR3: CASSLIPESLDTQYF
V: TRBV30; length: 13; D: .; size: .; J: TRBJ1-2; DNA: TGTGCCTGGAGCCCCGTGGGATCGGGGAGCTACACCTTC; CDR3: CAWSPVGSGSYTF